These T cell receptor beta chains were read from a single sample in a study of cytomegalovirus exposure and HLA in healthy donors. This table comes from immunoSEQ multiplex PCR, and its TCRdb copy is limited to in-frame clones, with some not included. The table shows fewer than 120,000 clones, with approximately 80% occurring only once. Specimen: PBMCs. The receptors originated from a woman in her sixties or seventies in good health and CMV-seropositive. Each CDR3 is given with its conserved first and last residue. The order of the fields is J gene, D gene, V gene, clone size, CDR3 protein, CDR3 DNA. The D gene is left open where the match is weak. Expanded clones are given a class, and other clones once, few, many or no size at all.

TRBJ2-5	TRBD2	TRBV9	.	CASSVAVGAGGETQYF	TGTGCCAGCAGCGTAGCTGTAGGAGCGGGAGGCGAGACCCAGTACTTC
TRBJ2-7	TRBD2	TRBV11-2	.	CASRPIGLAGDGLYF	TGTGCCAGCAGGCCTATAGGACTAGCGGGAGACGGCCTGTACTTC
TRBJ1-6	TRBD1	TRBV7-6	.	CASRQGPNSPLHF	TGTGCCAGTAGACAGGGGCCCAATTCACCCCTCCACTTT
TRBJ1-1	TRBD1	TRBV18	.	CASSSTGDDTEAFF	TGTGCCAGCTCATCTACAGGGGATGACACTGAAGCTTTCTTT
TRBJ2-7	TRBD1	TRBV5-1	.	CASSLAPGQGAYEQYF	TGCGCCAGCAGCTTGGCCCCGGGACAGGGGGCCTACGAGCAGTACTTC
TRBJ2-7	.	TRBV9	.	CASSVGGQANYEQYF	TGTGCCAGCAGCGTAGGAGGGCAGGCAAACTACGAGCAGTACTTC
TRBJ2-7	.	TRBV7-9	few	CSSSFDRTYEQYF	TGTTCCAGCAGCTTCGACAGGACCTACGAGCAGTACTTC
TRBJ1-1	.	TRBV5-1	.	CASSQGMNTEAFF	TGCGCCAGCAGCCAGGGGATGAACACTGAAGCTTTCTTT
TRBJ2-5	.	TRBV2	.	CASIARDETQYF	TGTGCCAGCATTGCCAGGGATGAGACCCAGTACTTC
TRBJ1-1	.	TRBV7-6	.	CASSDRVSLDLNTEAFF	TGTGCCAGCAGCGATAGGGTTAGCTTGGACTTGAACACTGAAGCTTTCTTT
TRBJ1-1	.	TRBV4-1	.	CASSQRTGNVVGLNTEAFF	TGCGCCAGCAGCCAAAGAACAGGGAACGTGGTCGGATTGAACACTGAAGCTTTCTTT
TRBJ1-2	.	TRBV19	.	CASSIGIANYGYTF	TGTGCCAGTAGTATAGGCATAGCTAACTATGGCTACACCTTC
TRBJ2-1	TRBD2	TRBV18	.	CASLRGADYNEQFF	TGTGCCAGCCTGCGGGGGGCGGATTACAATGAGCAGTTCTTC
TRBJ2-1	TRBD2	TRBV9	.	CASSAGTSGIYNEQFF	TGTGCCAGCAGCGCCGGGACTAGCGGGATTTACAATGAGCAGTTCTTC
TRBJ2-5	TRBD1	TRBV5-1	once	CASSFTGGETQYF	TGCGCCAGCAGCTTCACAGGGGGGGAGACCCAGTACTTC
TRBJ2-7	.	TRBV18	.	CASSPRYSYEQYF	TGTGCCAGCTCACCCCGGTACTCCTACGAGCAGTACTTC
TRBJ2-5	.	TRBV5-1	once	CASSSDGGRETQYF	TGCGCCAGCAGCTCCGACGGGGGGCGAGAGACCCAGTACTTC
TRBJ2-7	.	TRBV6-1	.	CALRRGTGSYEQYF	TGTGCCCTTCGCCGGGGAACAGGGTCCTACGAGCAGTACTTC
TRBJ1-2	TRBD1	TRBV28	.	CASSNPTGGIGSHGYTF	TGTGCCAGCAGTAACCCGACAGGGGGCATAGGGTCCCATGGCTACACCTTC
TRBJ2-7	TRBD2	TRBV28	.	CASTSGTSFYEQYF	TGTGCCAGCACCTCCGGGACTAGCTTCTACGAGCAGTACTTC
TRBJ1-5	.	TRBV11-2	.	CASSLERGGNQPQHF	TGTGCCAGCAGCTTAGAGAGAGGCGGCAATCAGCCCCAGCATTTT
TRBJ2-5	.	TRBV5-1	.	CASSPSGMTQYF	TGCGCCAGCAGCCCTTCGGGTATGACCCAGTACTTC
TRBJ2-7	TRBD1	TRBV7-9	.	CASSGDRGGDEQYF	TGTGCCAGCAGCGGGGACAGGGGGGGAGACGAGCAGTACTTC
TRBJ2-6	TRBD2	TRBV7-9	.	CASSLVVSGVFSGANVLTF	TGTGCCAGCAGCTTAGTTGTTAGCGGGGTTTTCTCTGGGGCCAACGTCCTGACCTTC
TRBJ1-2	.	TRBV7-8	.	CASSIVQGGYGYTF	TGTGCCAGCAGCATCGTCCAAGGAGGCTATGGCTACACCTTC
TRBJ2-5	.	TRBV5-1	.	CASSIRGETQYF	TGCGCCAGCAGCATACGGGGGGAGACCCAGTACTTC
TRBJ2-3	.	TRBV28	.	CASSQTIRDTQYF	TGTGCCAGCAGTCAAACAATACGAGATACGCAGTATTTT
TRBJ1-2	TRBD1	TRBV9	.	CASGQGWNGYTF	TGTGCCAGCGGACAGGGCTGGAATGGCTACACCTTC
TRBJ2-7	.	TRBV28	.	CASSTPGVSSYEQYF	TGTGCCAGCAGTACACCCGGGGTGAGCTCCTACGAGCAGTACTTC
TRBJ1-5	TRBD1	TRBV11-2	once	CASSPDRGNQPQHF	TGTGCCAGCAGCCCGGACAGGGGCAATCAGCCCCAGCATTTT
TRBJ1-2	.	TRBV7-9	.	CASSAQGIGGYTF	TGTGCCAGCAGCGCGCAGGGAATTGGTGGCTACACCTTC
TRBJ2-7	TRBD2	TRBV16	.	CASSSGGGEQYF	TGTGCCAGCAGCTCAGGCGGGGGCGAGCAGTACTTC
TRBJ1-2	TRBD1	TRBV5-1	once	CASSPGQGAHSKGYTF	TGCGCCAGCAGCCCGGGACAGGGGGCGCATTCAAAAGGCTACACCTTC
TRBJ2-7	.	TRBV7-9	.	CASTGQNSYEQYF	TGTGCCAGCACCGGACAGAACTCCTACGAGCAGTACTTC
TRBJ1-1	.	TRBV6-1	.	CATQAGEGHTEAFF	TGTGCCACCCAGGCGGGGGAAGGACACACTGAAGCTTTCTTT
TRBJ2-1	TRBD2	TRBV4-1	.	CASSRTPLGLAGDNEQFF	TGCGCCAGCAGCCGCACCCCCCTGGGACTAGCGGGGGACAATGAGCAGTTCTTC
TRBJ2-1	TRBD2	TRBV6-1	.	CASIVGIAGGNEQFF	TGTGCCAGCATTGTGGGAATAGCGGGAGGGAATGAGCAGTTCTTC
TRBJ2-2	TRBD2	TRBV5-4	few	CASSSLAGAGELFF	TGTGCCAGCAGCTCACTAGCGGGAGCCGGGGAGCTGTTTTTT
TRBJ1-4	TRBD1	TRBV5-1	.	CASSLGQGGEKLFF	TGCGCCAGCAGCTTAGGACAGGGCGGCGAAAAACTGTTTTTT
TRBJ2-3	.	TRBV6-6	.	CASRDTQYSTQYF	TGTGCCAGCAGAGACACCCAATACTCTACGCAGTATTTT
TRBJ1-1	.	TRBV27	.	CASSPRGGDTEAFF	TGTGCCAGCAGTCCGAGGGGGGGGGACACTGAAGCTTTCTTT
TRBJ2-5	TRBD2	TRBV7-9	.	CASSPKGGGVETQYF	TGTGCCAGCAGCCCAAAGGGCGGGGGGGTTGAGACCCAGTACTTC
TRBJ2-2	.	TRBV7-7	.	CASSLVELAGELFF	TGTGCTAGCAGCTTAGTAGAACTAGCCGGGGAGCTGTTTTTT
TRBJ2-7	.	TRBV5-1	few	CASSSENYEQYF	TGCGCCAGCAGCTCGGAGAACTACGAGCAGTACTTC
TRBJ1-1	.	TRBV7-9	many	CASSLVGGDNAEAFF	TGTGCCAGCAGCCTGGTTGGGGGGGATAATGCTGAAGCTTTCTTT
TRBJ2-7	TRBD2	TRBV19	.	CASSLRLAGLSYEQYF	TGTGCCAGTAGTCTTCGACTAGCGGGCCTCTCCTACGAGCAGTACTTC
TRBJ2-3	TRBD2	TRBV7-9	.	CSSRWGEGTQYF	TGTTCCAGCAGATGGGGGGAGGGAACGCAGTATTTT
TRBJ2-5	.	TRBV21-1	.	CASNQRWGTGQETQYF	TGTGCCAGCAACCAAAGATGGGGGACAGGACAAGAGACCCAGTACTTC
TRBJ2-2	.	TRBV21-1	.	CADLGDREVSGELFF	TGTGCCGACTTGGGGGACAGGGAGGTGTCCGGGGAGCTGTTTTTT
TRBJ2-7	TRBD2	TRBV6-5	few	CASSPDGGSPYEQYF	TGTGCCAGCAGCCCCGACGGCGGGAGTCCCTACGAGCAGTACTTC
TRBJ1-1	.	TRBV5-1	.	CASSLPEVEAFF	TGCGCCAGCAGCTTGCCGGAGGTTGAAGCTTTCTTT